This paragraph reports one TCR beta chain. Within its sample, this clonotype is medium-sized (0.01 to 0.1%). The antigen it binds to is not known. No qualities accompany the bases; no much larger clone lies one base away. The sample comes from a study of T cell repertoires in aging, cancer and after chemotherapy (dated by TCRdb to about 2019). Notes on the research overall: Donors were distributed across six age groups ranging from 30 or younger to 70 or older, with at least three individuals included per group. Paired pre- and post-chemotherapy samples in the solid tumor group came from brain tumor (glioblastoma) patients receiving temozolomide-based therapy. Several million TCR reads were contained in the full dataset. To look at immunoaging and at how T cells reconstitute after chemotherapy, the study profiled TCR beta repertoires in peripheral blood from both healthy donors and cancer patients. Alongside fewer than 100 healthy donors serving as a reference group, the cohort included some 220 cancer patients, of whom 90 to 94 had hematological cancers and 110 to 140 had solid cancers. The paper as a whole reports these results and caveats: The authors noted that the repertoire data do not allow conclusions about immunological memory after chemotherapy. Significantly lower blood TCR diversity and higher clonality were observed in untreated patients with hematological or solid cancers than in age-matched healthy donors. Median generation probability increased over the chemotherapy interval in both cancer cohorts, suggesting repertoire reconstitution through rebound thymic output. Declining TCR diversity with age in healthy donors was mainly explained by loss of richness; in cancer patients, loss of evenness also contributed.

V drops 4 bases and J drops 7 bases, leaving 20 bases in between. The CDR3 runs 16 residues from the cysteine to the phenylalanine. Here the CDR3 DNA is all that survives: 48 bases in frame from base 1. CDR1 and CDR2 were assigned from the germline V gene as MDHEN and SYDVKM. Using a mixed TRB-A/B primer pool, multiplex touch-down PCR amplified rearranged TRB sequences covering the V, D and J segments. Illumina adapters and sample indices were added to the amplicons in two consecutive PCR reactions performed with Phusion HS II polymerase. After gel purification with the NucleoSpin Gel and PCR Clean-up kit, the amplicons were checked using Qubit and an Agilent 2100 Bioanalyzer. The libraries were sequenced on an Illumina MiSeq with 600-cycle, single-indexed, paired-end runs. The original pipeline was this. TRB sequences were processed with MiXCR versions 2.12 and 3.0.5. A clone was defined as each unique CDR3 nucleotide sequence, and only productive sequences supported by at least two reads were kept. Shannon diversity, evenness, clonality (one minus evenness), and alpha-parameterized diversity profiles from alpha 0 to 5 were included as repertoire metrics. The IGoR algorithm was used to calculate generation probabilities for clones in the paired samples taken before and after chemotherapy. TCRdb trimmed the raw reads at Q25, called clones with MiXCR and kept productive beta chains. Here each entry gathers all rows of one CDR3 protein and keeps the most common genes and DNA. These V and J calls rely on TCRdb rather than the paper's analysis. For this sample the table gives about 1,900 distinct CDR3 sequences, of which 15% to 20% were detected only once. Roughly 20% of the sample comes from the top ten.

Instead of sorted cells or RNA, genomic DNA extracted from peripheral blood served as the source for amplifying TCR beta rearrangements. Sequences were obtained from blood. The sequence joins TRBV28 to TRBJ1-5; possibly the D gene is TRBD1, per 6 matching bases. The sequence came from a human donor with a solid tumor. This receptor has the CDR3 CASSSTADSPRQPQHF. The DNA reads TGTGCCAGCAGTTCGACGGCGGACAGCCCTCGCCAGCCCCAGCATTTT.